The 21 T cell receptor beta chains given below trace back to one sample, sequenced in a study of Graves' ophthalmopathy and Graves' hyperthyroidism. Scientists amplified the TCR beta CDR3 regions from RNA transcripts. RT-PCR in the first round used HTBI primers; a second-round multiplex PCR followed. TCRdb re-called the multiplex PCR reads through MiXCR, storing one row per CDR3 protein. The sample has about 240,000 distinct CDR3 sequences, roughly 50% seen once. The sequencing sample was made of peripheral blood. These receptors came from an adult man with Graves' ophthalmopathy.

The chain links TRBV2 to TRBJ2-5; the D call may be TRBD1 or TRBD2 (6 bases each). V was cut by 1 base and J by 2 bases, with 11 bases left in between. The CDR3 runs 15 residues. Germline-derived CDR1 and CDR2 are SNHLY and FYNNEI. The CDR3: CASSEGKGGQETQYF. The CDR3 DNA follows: TGTGCCAGCAGTGAAGGGAAGGGGGGTCAAGAGACCCAGTACTTC.

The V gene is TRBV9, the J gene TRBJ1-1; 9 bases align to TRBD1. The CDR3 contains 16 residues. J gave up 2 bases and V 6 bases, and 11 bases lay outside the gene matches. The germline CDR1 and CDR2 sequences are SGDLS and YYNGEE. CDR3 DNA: TGTGCCAGCACCTCCGGGACAGGGTGGCCCAACACTGAAGCTTTCTTT. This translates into CASTSGTGWPNTEAFF.

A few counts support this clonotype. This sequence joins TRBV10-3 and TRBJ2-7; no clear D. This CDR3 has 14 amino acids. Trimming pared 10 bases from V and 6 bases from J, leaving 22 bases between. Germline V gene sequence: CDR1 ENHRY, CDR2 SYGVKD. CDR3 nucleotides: TGTGCCAGCACCCTGCAGTCCCTTAAGGGCGAGCAGTACTTC. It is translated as CASTLQSLKGEQYF.

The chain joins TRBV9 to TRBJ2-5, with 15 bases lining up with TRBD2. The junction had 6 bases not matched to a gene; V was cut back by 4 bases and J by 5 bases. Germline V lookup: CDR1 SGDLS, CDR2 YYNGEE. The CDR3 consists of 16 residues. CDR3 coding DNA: TGTGCCAGCAGCTCGCGGACTAGCGGGGGGGGTGAGACCCAGTACTTC. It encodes CASSSRTSGGGETQYF.

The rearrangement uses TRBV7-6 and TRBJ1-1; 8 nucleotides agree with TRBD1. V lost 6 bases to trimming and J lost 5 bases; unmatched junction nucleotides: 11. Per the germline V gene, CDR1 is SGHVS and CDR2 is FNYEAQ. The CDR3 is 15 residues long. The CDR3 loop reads CASSTGQGRPTEAFF. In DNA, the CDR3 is TGTGCCAGCAGTACCGGACAGGGAAGGCCGACTGAAGCTTTCTTT. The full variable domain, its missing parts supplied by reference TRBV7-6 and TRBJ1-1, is GAGVSQSPRYKVTKRGQDVALRCDPISGHVSLYWYRQALGQGPEFLTYFNYEAQQDKSGLPNDRFSAERPEGSISTLTIQRTEQRDSAMYRCASSTGQGRPTEAFFGQGTRLTVV.

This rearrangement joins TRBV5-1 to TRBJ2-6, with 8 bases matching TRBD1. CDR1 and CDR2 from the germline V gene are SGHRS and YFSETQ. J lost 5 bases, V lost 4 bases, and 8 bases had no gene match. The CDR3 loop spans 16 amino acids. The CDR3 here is CASSTPDRARANVLTF. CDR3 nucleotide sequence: TGCGCCAGCAGCACCCCGGACAGGGCGAGGGCCAACGTCCTGACTTTC.

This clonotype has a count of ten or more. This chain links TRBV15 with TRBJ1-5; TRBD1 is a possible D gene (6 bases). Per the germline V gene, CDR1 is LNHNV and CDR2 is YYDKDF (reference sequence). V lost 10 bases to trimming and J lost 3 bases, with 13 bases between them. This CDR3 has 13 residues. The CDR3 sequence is CASSQGSNQPQHF. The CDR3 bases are TGTGCCAGTAGCCAGGGGTCCAATCAGCCCCAGCATTTT.

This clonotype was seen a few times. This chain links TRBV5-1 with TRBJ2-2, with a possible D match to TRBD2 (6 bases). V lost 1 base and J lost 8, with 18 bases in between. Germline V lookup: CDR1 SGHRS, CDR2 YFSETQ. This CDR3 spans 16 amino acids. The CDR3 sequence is CASSLNGLASSGELFF. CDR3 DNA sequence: TGCGCCAGCAGCTTGAATGGGCTAGCGTCTTCAGGGGAGCTGTTTTTT.

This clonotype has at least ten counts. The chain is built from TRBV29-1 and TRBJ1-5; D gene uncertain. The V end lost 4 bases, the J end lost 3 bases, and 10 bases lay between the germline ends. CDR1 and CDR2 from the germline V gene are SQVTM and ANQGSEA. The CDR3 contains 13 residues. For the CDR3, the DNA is TGCAGCGTTGCCGCCTCCAACAATCAGCCCCAGCATTTT. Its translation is CSVAASNNQPQHF.

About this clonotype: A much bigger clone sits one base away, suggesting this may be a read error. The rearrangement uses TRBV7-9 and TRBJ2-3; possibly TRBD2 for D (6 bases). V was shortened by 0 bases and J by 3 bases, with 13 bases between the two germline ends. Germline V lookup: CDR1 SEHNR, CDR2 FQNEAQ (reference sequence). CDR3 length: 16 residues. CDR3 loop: CASSLAQTGVTDTQYF. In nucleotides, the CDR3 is TGTGCCAGCAGCTTAGCTCAAACGGGAGTGACAGATACGCAGTATTTT.

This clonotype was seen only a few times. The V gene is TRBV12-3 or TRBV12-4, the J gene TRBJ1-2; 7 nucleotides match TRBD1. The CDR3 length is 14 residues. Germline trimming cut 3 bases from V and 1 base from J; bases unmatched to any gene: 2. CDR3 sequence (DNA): TGTGCCAGCAGTTTTGCAGGGGGTAACTATGGCTACACCTTC. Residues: CASSFAGGNYGYTF.

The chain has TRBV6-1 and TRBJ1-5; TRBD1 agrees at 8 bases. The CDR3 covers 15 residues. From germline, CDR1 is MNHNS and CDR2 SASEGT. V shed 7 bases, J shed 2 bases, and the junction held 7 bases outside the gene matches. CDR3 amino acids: CASTQGARGNQPQHF. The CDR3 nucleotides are TGTGCCAGCACTCAGGGGGCGCGGGGCAATCAGCCCCAGCATTTT.

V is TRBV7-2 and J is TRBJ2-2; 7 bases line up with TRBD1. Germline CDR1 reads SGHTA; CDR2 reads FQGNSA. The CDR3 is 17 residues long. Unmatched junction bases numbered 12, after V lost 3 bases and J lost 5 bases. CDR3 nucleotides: TGTGCCAGCAGCTTGGCAGGGGGTCCCTGGGGTACCGGGGAGCTGTTTTTT. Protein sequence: CASSLAGGPWGTGELFF.

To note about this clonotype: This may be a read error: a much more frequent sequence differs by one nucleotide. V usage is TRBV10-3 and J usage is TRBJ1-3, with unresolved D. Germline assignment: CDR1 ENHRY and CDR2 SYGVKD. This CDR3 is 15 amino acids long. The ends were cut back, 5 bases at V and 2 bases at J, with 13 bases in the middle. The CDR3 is CAISNHPSAGNTIYF. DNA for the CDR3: TGTGCCATCAGTAATCACCCGTCGGCTGGAAACACCATATATTTT.

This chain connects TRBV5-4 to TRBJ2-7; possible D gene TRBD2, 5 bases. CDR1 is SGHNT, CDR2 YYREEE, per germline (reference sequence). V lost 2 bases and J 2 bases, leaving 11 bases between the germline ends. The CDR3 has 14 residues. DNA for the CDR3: TGTGCCAGCAGCTTTGGCGGGCTTACCTACGAGCAGTACTTC. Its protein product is CASSFGGLTYEQYF.

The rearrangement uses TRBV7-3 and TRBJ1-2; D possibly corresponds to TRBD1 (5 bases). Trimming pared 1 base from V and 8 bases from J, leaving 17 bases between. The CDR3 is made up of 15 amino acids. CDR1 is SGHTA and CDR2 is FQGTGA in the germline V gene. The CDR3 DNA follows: TGTGCCAGCAGCTTAAACCCTACGGGGGGAGGAGGCTACACCTTC. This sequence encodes CASSLNPTGGGGYTF.

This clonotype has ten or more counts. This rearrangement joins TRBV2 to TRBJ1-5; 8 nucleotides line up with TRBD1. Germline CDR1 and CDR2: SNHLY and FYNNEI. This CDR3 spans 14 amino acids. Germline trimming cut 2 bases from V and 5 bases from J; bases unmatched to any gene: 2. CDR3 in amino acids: CASSEQGAHQPQHF. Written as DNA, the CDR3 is TGTGCCAGCAGTGAACAGGGGGCTCATCAGCCCCAGCATTTT.

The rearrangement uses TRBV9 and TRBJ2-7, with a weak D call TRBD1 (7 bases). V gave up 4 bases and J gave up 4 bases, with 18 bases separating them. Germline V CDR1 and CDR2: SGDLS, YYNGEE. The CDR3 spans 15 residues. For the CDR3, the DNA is TGTGCCAGCAGCCCACATACAGGGGACTTTTACGAGCAGTACTTC. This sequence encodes CASSPHTGDFYEQYF.

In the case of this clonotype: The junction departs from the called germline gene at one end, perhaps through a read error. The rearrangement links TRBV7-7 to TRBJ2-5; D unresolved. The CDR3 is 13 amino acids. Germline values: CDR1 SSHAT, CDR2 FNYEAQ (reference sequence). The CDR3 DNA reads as TGTGCTAGCAGCACCGGGCCCCGGGAGACCCAGTACTTC. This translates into CASSTGPRETQYF.

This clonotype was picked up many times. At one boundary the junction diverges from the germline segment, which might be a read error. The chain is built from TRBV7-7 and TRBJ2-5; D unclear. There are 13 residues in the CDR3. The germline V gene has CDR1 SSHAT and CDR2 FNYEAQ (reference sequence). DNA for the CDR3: TGTGCTAGCAGCTTATTGGAGCAAGAGACCCAGTACTTC. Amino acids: CASSLLEQETQYF.

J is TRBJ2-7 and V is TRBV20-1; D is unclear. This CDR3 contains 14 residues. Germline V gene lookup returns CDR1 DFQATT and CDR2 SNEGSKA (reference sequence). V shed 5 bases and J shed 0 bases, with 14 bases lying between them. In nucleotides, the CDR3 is TGCAGTGCTCCCGACGATTACAGCTCCTACGAGCAGTACTTC. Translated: CSAPDDYSSYEQYF.